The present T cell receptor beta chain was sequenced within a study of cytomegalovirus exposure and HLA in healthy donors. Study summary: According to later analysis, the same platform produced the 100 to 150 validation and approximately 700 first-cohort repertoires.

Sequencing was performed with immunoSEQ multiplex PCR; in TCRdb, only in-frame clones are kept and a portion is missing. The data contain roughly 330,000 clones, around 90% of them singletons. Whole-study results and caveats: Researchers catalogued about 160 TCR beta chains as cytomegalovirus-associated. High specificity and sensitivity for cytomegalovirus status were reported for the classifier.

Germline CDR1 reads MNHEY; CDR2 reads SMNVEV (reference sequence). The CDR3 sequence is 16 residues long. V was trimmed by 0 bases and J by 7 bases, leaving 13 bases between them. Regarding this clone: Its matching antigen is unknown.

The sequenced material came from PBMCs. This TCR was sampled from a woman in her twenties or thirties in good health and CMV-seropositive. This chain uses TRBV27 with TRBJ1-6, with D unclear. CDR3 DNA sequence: TGTGCCAGCAGTTTATCTTTGGCAACTCCAAATTCACCCCTCCACTTT. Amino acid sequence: CASSLSLATPNSPLHF.